This T cell receptor (beta chain) derives from a study of blood T cell repertoires in COVID-19. About the study: Material from acute and convalescent COVID-19 was sourced from the United States, Italy and Spain. PBMCs, B-cell-depleted T cells, or T cells were the source of the cDNA or gDNA that made up the material.

Original processing notes: Reference gene primer amplification yielded estimated nucleated cell counts. Method: immunoSEQ multiplex PCR; TCRdb's copy keeps in-frame clones and lacks some. Clonal size and the V and J genes are those of that table, whereas D and trimming came from the DNA. The profile shows approximately 210,000 clones, 88% of them singletons. CDR1 LGHNT and CDR2 FRNRAP come from the germline V gene. V lost 1 base to trimming and J lost 4 bases; unmatched junction nucleotides: 8. The CDR3 spans 17 residues. The TCR was taken from a man between 65 and 85 years old with acute or convalescent COVID-19. Sequenced sample: peripheral blood. The chain combines TRBV12-5 with TRBJ1-3; 9 nucleotides match TRBD1. The CDR3 DNA reads as TGTGCTAGTGGTTTGGCCTTACAGGGGGCGGGAGGAAACACCATATATTTT. Translating gives CASGLALQGAGGNTIYF.